This T cell receptor beta chain is drawn from a study of response to subunit inactivated influenza vaccine. Study results and caveats: With each seasonal influenza vaccination, the authors suggested, few new T cells are recruited.

Notes on this clonotype: Its antigen is currently unknown.

V trimming: 6 bases; J trimming: 7 bases; junction bases outside the gene matches: 9. CDR1 and CDR2 from the germline V gene are LNHNV and YYDKDF (reference sequence). The CDR3 consists of 14 residues. Each CDR3 protein is one row after TCRdb ran MiXCR on the RT-PCR reads. The sample has approximately 490,000 distinct CDR3 sequences, 6.5% to 8% seen once. This sequence was found in a man aged 50-75 years who received an inactivated influenza vaccine. The rearrangement links TRBV15 to TRBJ2-1; TRBD2 agrees at 7 bases. This specimen consisted of PBMCs from blood, obtained around 2 years after vaccination. This chain's CDR3 is CATRDGGAGNEQFF. CDR3 DNA sequence: TGTGCCACCAGGGACGGGGGAGCGGGGAATGAGCAGTTCTTC.